The present TCR beta chain was sequenced within a study of identical twins. Regarding the study as a whole: Twins' surplus sharing was weaker for beta out-of-frame sequences. The presence of invariant MAIT and iNKT cells could partly confound analyses of zero-insertion sequences.

With template switching, a universal primer site was added, and the cDNA carried unique molecular identifiers. MiXCR was run by TCRdb on the 5' RACE reads, yielding one entry per CDR3 protein. The table includes about 1.7 million distinct CDR3 sequences, around 29% detected once. V dropped 5 bases and J dropped 4; count of bases not matched to a gene: 6. The CDR3 runs to 15 residues. Germline lookup yields CDR1 DFQATT and CDR2 SNEGSKA (reference sequence). This clonotype has just a few counts. As yet, its antigen is unknown. Sequencing was carried out using cord blood. The J gene is TRBJ2-1, the V gene TRBV20-1, with 12 bases fitting TRBD2. This clonotype was obtained from a newborn girl in good health. For the CDR3, the DNA is TGCAGTGCTCTGACTAGCGGGAGCGGTTACAATGAGCAGTTCTTC. Protein sequence: CSALTSGSGYNEQFF.